Sequencing of this TCR beta chain was carried out in a study of blood T cell repertoires in COVID-19. TCRdb keeps only in-frame clones here, not all; method: immunoSEQ multiplex PCR. The sample has roughly 400,000 clones, roughly 90% seen once. V lost 3 bases, J lost 2 bases, and 10 bases lay in between. CDR1 and CDR2 (germline): LNHDA, SQIVND (reference sequence). The CDR3 runs 15 residues. The TCR originated in a woman in her twenties or thirties who had recovered from COVID-19. The sample taken for sequencing was PBMCs or T cells enriched from blood (not recorded which). The chain uses TRBV19 and TRBJ2-2, with D perhaps matching TRBD2 (5 bases). The CDR3 bases are TGTGCCAGTAGTATCCTCCGGGATAACACCGGGGAGCTGTTTTTT. Residues: CASSILRDNTGELFF.